Below, 8 T cell receptor beta chains from the same sample are listed, as sequenced in a study of response to subunit inactivated influenza vaccine. TCRdb independently ran MiXCR on the RT-PCR reads; one entry per CDR3 protein. Among 150,000 to 200,000 distinct CDR3 sequences listed, roughly a tenth were seen once. The sample consisted of non-naive T cells sorted from PBMCs, taken roughly 6 weeks after vaccination. These TCRs come from a man aged 50 or older who received an inactivated influenza vaccine.

As for this clonotype: A much bigger clone sits one base away, suggesting this may be a read error. This chain connects TRBV9 to TRBJ2-7; 8 bases align to TRBD2. This CDR3 spans 14 amino acids. Germline V CDR1 and CDR2: SGDLS, YYNGEE. This CDR3 is CSSSVAGTFGQQYF. The CDR3, as DNA: TGTTCCAGCAGCGTAGCGGGGACATTCGGACAGCAGTACTTC.

The table lists this clonotype with many counts. The chain employs TRBV5-1 and TRBJ2-1, with 12 bases aligning to TRBD2. Germline V gene lookup returns CDR1 SGHRS and CDR2 YFSETQ. Trimming took 4 bases from V and 6 from J; bases not matched to a gene: 8. This CDR3 spans 16 amino acids. The CDR3 sequence is CASSPLTSGSGNEQFF. DNA of the CDR3: TGCGCCAGCAGCCCATTGACTAGCGGGAGCGGCAATGAGCAGTTCTTC.

This clonotype was seen a few times. V usage is TRBV10-2 and J usage is TRBJ1-5, with a possible D match to TRBD1 (5 bases). CDR1 is WSHSY and CDR2 is SAAADI in the germline V gene. CDR3 length: 14 amino acids. V dropped 9 bases and J dropped 4 bases, with 16 bases sitting between them. CDR3 sequence: CARDSGCPNQPQHF. CDR3 DNA sequence: TGCGCCAGAGACTCAGGGTGCCCTAATCAGCCCCAGCATTTT.

This clonotype was seen a few times. CDR3 sequence (DNA): TGCAGTGCCGCCCCGGTAGGGACAGGATTTTGGAATGAGCAGTTCTTC. Its translation: CSAAPVGTGFWNEQFF. The chain employs TRBV20-1 and TRBJ2-1; 8 nucleotides line up with TRBD1. The CDR3 loop spans 16 amino acids. Germline-derived CDR1 and CDR2 are DFQATT and SNEGSKA (reference sequence). With 6 bases clipped from V and 7 bases from J, the junction kept 17 bases outside the gene matches.

This chain joins TRBV5-6 and TRBJ2-7, with 9 bases lining up with TRBD2. V dropped 4 bases and J dropped 0; count of bases not matched to a gene: 11. The CDR3 extends over 17 amino acids. CDR1 SGHDT and CDR2 YYEEEE come from the germline V gene. The CDR3 region has the DNA TGTGCCAGCAGCGTGGAGGGGCTAGCGGGGATCTCCTACGAGCAGTACTTC. As protein: CASSVEGLAGISYEQYF.

The chain uses TRBV10-3 and TRBJ1-2, with TRBD1 matching 8 bases. This CDR3 is 14 amino acids long. V shed 7 bases and J 5 bases; nucleotides not matched to a gene: 9. The germline gives CDR1 ENHRY, CDR2 SYGVKD. The chain's CDR3 is CAITDRADYYGYTF. The DNA of the CDR3 is TGTGCCATCACGGACAGGGCTGATTATTATGGCTACACCTTC.

This clonotype has a count of ten or more. The rearrangement uses TRBV6-6 and TRBJ2-1; D ambiguous. CDR1 and CDR2 from the germline V gene are MNHNY and SVGAGI (reference sequence). This CDR3 has 13 amino acids. V dropped 7 bases and J dropped 7 bases, with 14 bases sitting between them. This CDR3 reads CASTPLGVNEQFF. For the CDR3, the DNA is TGTGCCAGCACCCCATTGGGTGTTAATGAGCAGTTCTTC.

J is TRBJ1-2 and V is TRBV12-3 or TRBV12-4; 7 bases agree with TRBD1. The CDR3 sequence is 14 residues long. V lost 5 bases to trimming and J lost 2 bases; unmatched junction nucleotides: 5. CDR3 nucleotides: TGTGCCAGCAGTAGTTCGACAGGGAACTATGGCTACACCTTC. Protein: CASSSSTGNYGYTF.